The clone carrying this T cell receptor (beta chain) was detected ten times or more. They got blood RNA out of unsorted whole blood and also pulled out germline DNA. The sample is drawn from a study of tumor-infiltrating lymphocytes in primary liver carcinoma. Making TCR beta cDNA involved around 500 ng total RNA and a constant-region primer. Three nested multiplex PCR rounds, a slightly modified ARM-PCR, produced the libraries for TCR beta. The first two PCR rounds used TRBV1-TRBV30 forward primers with a C-beta reverse primer, nine to ten cycles each. TCRdb used MiXCR to reprocess the multiplex PCR reads, holding one entry per CDR3 protein. This sample has fewer than 400,000 distinct CDR3 sequences, with less than 75% found just once. This CDR3 spans 13 amino acids. CDR1 and CDR2 (germline): SQVTM, ANQGSEA. Trimming shortened V by 3 bases and J by 2 bases, and 11 bases separated the two germline ends.

The rearrangement joins TRBV29-1 to TRBJ2-7, with a possible D match to TRBD2 (6 bases). The clonotype comes from a man aged 35 to 55 with primary liver carcinoma and hepatitis B virus infection. The sample consisted of peripheral blood. CDR3 DNA sequence: TGCAGCGTTGAGCGGGGTACTCCCTACGAGCAGTACTTC. This translates into CSVERGTPYEQYF.